This entry lists 17 T cell receptor beta chains sequenced from one sample in a study of radiation and T cells in renal cell carcinoma. TCRdb's table, derived via immunoSEQ multiplex PCR, lists solely in-frame clones and lacks some. The sample gives more than 15,000 clones, about 61% of which show up once; 33% is in the top ten. Documented treatment: treatment-naive control, cytoreductive nephrectomy. Material: tumor tissue, obtained from a patient whose treatment was nephrectomy without radiotherapy. Receptor source: a man aged 45 to 65 with renal cell carcinoma.

The chain links TRBV10-3 to TRBJ2-3, with TRBD2 matching over 9 bases. Germline V gene data show CDR1 as ENHRY and CDR2 as SYGVKD. The CDR3 loop spans 15 amino acids. V shed 6 bases, J shed 8 bases, and the junction held 12 bases outside the gene matches. CDR3 region: CAISLRLAESATQYF. The CDR3 DNA reads as TGTGCCATCAGCTTAAGACTAGCGGAGTCAGCTACGCAGTATTTT.

This sequence joins TRBV10-3 and TRBJ1-4; tentatively, D is TRBD1 (6 bases). Trimming left V 3 bases short and J 8 bases short, with 10 bases between. The V gene's germline CDR1 is ENHRY and CDR2 SYGVKD. This CDR3 has 13 residues. The CDR3 protein is CAISEQGEEKLFF. CDR3 bases: TGTGCCATCAGTGAACAGGGCGAAGAAAAACTGTTTTTT.

This clone has just a few counts. The rearrangement joins TRBV10-3 to TRBJ2-5; 14 nucleotides align to TRBD2. The ends lost 11 bases at V and 5 bases at J; junction bases unmatched: 7. The germline V gene encodes CDR1 ENHRY and CDR2 SYGVKD. This CDR3 spans 14 amino acids. The CDR3 DNA reads as TGTGCCGCCTCGACTAGCGGGAGGGGGGAGACCCAGTACTTC. Translation gives CAASTSGRGETQYF.

The CDR3 DNA reads as TGTGCCAGCAGCTTAGCCCACCGGGATGAGCAGTTCTTC. Translation gives CASSLAHRDEQFF. The J gene is TRBJ2-1, the V gene TRBV7-3, with no clear D. Between the trimmed V and J ends, which lost 2 bases and 8 bases, there was a span of 10 bases. The length of the CDR3 is 13 residues. CDR1 and CDR2 from the germline V gene are SGHTA and FQGTGA.

This clone was recorded a few times. The chain recombines TRBV7-6 with TRBJ2-1, with D uncertain. There are 14 residues in the CDR3. V was trimmed by 4 bases and J by 9 bases, leaving 16 bases between them. Germline loops: CDR1 SGHVS, CDR2 FNYEAQ. The CDR3 DNA is TGTGCCAGCAGCTCCACCCCGGAGTCTACTGAGCAGTTCTTC. Amino acids: CASSSTPESTEQFF.

This clone was seen more than once but under ten times. This chain joins TRBV7-2 and TRBJ2-5; D remains ambiguous. Germline loops: CDR1 SGHTA, CDR2 FQGNSA. Trimming left V 2 bases short and J 5 bases short, with 12 bases between. This CDR3 region has 14 residues. The CDR3 spells CASSLLSAEETQYF. The CDR3 DNA follows: TGTGCCAGCAGCTTATTATCGGCAGAGGAGACCCAGTACTTC.

The chain carries TRBV6-5 and TRBJ2-7; TRBD2 aligns across 10 bases. The CDR3 is 15 amino acids. Per the germline V gene, CDR1 is MNHEY and CDR2 is SVGAGI. V shed 5 bases, J shed 6 bases, and the junction held 10 bases outside the gene matches. The CDR3 nucleotides read TGTGCCAGCAGTCCCCCGGGACTAGCGACTGTCGAGCAGTACTTC. Its translation is CASSPPGLATVEQYF.

The chain couples TRBV15 to TRBJ2-7; possibly TRBD1 for D (5 bases). This CDR3 comprises 12 residues. Germline CDR1 reads LNHNV; CDR2 reads YYDKDF (reference sequence). V was shortened by 8 bases and J by 1 base, with 9 bases between the two germline ends. The CDR3: CATSDSSYEQYF. CDR3 nucleotides: TGTGCCACCTCCGACAGTTCCTACGAGCAGTACTTC.

The V and J genes are TRBV5-4 and TRBJ2-3; TRBD1 aligns across 9 bases. Trimming removed 0 bases from V and 1 base from J; junction bases left unmatched: 0. The CDR3 spans 15 residues. In germline, CDR1 is SGHNT, CDR2 YYREEE (reference sequence). In DNA form, the CDR3 reads TGTGCCAGCAGCTTGGACAGGGGGCGCACAGATACGCAGTATTTT. Translating it yields CASSLDRGRTDTQYF.

The chain joins TRBV7-2 to TRBJ1-1, with D unclear. The CDR3 has 10 residues. Trimming took 3 bases from V and 6 from J, leaving 2 bases between them. CDR1 and CDR2 from the germline V gene are SGHTA and FQGNSA. The chain's CDR3 is CASSFSEAFF. CDR3 in DNA: TGTGCCAGCAGCTTTTCTGAAGCTTTCTTT.

This clone appeared a few times. V is TRBV4-3 and J is TRBJ2-7, with D maybe TRBD2 (7 bases). Germline V CDR1 and CDR2: LGHNA, YSLEER. Between the trimmed V and J ends, which lost 2 bases and 1 base, there was a span of 12 bases. The CDR3 length is 15 residues. The CDR3 coding sequence is TGCGCCAGCAGCCAAAGGGAGGGGGGGTCCTACGAGCAGTACTTC. Protein sequence: CASSQREGGSYEQYF.

This clone was observed a few times. The chain couples TRBV5-4 to TRBJ2-3; unclear D gene. The CDR3 runs 11 residues. Deletions cut 4 bases from V and 5 bases from J, with 5 bases between. The germline CDR1 and CDR2 sequences are SGHNT and YYREEE (reference sequence). Here the CDR3 DNA reads TGTGCCAGCAGCCTAAGAGATACGCAGTATTTT. It specifies CASSLRDTQYF.

The chain combines TRBV6-1 with TRBJ1-3; D gene uncertain. Germline V CDR1 and CDR2: MNHNS, SASEGT. The CDR3 runs 18 residues. Between the trimmed V and J ends, which lost 1 base and 1 base, there was a span of 17 bases. CDR3 sequence: CASSEGLYTQRSGNTIYF. Here the CDR3 DNA reads TGTGCCAGCAGTGAAGGACTCTACACACAAAGATCTGGAAACACCATATATTTT.

This clone has more than one count but fewer than ten. The chain links TRBV5-5 to TRBJ1-1; possibly TRBD1 for D (6 bases). CDR1 is SGHKS, CDR2 YYEKEE, per germline (reference sequence). V was trimmed by 4 bases and J by 1 base, leaving 11 bases between them. There are 14 residues in the CDR3. DNA of the CDR3: TGTGCCAGCAGCGGGAGGACAGCGAACACTGAAGCTTTCTTT. Translated, it gives CASSGRTANTEAFF.

This clone came up a few times. The chain recombines TRBV6-6 with TRBJ2-1, with 9 bases identical to TRBD1. The V gene's germline CDR1 is MNHNY and CDR2 SVGAGI (reference sequence). The CDR3 is 15 residues long. Trimming cost V 6 bases and J 1 base; bases outside gene matches: 4. CDR3 sequence: CASSDRGGSYNEQFF. The CDR3 DNA reads as TGTGCCAGCAGCGACAGGGGGGGTTCCTACAATGAGCAGTTCTTC.

The chain has TRBV4-3 and TRBJ1-1; possibly TRBD1 for D (6 bases). The CDR3 length is 14 residues. V was clipped by 4 bases and J by 5 bases, with 14 bases between them. CDR1 and CDR2 from the germline V gene are LGHNA and YSLEER. In DNA form, the CDR3 reads TGCGCCAGCAGCCCTTCCCAGGGGTGGACTGAAGCTTTCTTT. Translating gives CASSPSQGWTEAFF.

V is TRBV6-1 and J is TRBJ1-2; D remains unclear. The CDR3 contains 13 residues. CDR1 and CDR2 (germline): MNHNS, SASEGT. V lost 8 bases and J 4 bases, leaving 14 bases between the germline ends. The CDR3 is CASAQEWSYGYTF. The CDR3 DNA sequence: TGTGCCAGCGCCCAGGAGTGGAGCTATGGCTACACCTTC.